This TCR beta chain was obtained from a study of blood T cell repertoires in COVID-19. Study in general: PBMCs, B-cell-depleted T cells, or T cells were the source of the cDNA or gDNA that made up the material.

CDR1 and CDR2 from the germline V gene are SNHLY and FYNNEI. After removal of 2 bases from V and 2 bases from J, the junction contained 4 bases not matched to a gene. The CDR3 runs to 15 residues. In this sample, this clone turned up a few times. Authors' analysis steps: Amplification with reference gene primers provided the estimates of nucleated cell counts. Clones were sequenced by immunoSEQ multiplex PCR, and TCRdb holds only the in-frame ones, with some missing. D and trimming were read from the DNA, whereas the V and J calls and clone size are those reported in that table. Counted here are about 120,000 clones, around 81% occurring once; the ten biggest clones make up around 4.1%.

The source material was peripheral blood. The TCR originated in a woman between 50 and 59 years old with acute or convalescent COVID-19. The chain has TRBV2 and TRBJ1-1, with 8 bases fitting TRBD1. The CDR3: CASSEQGAENTEAFF. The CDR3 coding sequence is TGTGCCAGCAGTGAACAGGGGGCGGAAAACACTGAAGCTTTCTTT.